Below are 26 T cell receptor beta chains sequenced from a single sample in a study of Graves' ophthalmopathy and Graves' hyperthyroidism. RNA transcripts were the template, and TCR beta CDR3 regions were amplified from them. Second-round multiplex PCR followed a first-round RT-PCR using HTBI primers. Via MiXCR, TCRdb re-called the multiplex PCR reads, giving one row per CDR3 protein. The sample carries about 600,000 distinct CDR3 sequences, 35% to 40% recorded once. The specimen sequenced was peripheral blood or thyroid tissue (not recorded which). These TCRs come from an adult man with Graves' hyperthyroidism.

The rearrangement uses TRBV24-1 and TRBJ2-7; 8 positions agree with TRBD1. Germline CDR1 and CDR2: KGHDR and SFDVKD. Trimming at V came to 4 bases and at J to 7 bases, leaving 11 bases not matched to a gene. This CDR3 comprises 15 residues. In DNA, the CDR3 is TGTGCCACCAGTGACACCGGGACAGGAACCGATGAGCAGTACTTC. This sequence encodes CATSDTGTGTDEQYF.

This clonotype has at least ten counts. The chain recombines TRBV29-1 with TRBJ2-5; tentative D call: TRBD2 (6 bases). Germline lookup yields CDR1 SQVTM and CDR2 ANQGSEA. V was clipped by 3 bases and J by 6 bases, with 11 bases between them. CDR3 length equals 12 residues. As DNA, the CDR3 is TGCAGCGTTGACGGAGGGTTCAAGACCCAGTACTTC. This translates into CSVDGGFKTQYF.

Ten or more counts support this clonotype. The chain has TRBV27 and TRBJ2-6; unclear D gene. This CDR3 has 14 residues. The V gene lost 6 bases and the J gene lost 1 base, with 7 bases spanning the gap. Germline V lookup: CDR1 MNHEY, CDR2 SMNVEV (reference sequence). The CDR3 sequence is CASSPVSGANVLTF. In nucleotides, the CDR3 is TGTGCCAGCAGCCCCGTTTCTGGGGCCAACGTCCTGACTTTC.

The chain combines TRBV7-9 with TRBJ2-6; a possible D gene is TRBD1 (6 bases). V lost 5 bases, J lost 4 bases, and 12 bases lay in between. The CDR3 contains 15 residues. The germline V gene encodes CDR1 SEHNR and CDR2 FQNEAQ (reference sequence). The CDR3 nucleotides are TGTGCCAGCAGCATGCCAGGGGACGGGGCCAACGTCCTGACTTTC. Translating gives CASSMPGDGANVLTF.

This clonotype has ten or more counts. CDR3 nucleotide sequence: TGTGCCAGCAGCTTGTACGGTCAGGGTCAGCCCCAGCATTTT. It specifies CASSLYGQGQPQHF. This chain joins TRBV7-2 and TRBJ1-5; maybe TRBD1 (5 bases). Germline V gene data show CDR1 as SGHTA and CDR2 as FQGNSA. The CDR3 is made up of 14 amino acids. V was trimmed by 3 bases and J by 6 bases, leaving 12 bases between them.

CDR3 nucleotides: TGTGCCAGCAGCTTATCTCGGGGACAGGTAAATGTTAAGCAGTTCTTC. Translating gives CASSLSRGQVNVKQFF. The chain has TRBV7-2 and TRBJ2-7; 8 nucleotides agree with TRBD1. The J call may be wrong; the DNA end is better matched by TRBJ2-1. CDR1 SGHTA and CDR2 FQGNSA come from the germline V gene. This CDR3 comprises 16 residues.

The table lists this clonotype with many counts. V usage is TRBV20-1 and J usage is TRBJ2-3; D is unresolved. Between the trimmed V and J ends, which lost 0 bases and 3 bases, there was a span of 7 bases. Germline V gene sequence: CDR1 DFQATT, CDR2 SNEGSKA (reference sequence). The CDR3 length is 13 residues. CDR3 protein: CSARDVATDTQYF. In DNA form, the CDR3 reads TGCAGTGCTAGAGATGTTGCTACAGATACGCAGTATTTT.

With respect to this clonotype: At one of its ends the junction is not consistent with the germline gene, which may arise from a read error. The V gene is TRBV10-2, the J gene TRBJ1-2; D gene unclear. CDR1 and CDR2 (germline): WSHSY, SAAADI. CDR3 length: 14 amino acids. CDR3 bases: TGTGCCAGCAGTGAAGTGCAGGCGGGATATGGCTACACCTTC. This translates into CASSEVQAGYGYTF.

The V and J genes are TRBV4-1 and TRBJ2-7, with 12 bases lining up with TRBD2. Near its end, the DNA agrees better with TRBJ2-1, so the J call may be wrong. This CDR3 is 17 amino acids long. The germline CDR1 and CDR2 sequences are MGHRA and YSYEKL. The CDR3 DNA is TGCGCCAGCAGCCAAATTGGACTAGCGGGGAACCTCGATGAGCAGTTCTTC. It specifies CASSQIGLAGNLDEQFF.

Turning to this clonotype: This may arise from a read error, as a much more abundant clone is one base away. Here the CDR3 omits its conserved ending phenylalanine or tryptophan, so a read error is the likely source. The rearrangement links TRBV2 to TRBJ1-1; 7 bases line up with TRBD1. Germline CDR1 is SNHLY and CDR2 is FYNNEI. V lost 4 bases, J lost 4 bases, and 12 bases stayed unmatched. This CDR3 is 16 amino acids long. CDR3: CASSALPTGQGTEAFC. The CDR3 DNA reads TGTGCCAGCAGTGCCCTACCGACAGGGCAGGGCACTGAAGCTTTCTGT.

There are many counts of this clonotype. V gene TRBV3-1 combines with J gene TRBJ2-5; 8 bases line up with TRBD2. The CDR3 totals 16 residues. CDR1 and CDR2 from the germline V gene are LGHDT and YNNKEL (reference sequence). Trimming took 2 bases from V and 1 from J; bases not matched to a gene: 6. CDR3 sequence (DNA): TGTGCCAGCAGCCAATACACAGCGGGAGCCCAAGAGACCCAGTACTTC. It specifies CASSQYTAGAQETQYF.

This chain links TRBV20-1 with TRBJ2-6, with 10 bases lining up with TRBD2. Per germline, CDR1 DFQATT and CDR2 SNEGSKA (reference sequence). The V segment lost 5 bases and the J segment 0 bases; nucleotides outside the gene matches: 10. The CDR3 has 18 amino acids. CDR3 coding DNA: TGCAGTGCTCGGATACTAGCGGGGATGAGCTCTGGGGCCAACGTCCTGACTTTC. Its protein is CSARILAGMSSGANVLTF.

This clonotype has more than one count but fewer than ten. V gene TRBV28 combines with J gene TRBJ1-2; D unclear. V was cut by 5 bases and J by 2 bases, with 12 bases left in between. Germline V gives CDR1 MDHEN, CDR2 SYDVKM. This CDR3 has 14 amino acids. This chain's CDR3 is CASSGSGRNYGYTF. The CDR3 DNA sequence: TGTGCCAGCAGTGGGAGCGGGAGAAACTATGGCTACACCTTC.

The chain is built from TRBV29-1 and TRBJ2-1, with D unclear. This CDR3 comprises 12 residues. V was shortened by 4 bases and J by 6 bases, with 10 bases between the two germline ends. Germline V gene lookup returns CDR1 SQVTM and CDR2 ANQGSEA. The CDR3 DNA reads TGCAGCGTTGTCGGATTTTTCAATGAGCAGTTCTTC. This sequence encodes CSVVGFFNEQFF.

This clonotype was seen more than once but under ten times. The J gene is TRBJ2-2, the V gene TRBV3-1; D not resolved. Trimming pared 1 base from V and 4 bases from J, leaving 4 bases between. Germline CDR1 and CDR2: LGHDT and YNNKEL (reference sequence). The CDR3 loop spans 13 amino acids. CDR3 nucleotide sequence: TGTGCCAGCAGCCAAGCCGCCACCGGGGAGCTGTTTTTT. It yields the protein CASSQAATGELFF.

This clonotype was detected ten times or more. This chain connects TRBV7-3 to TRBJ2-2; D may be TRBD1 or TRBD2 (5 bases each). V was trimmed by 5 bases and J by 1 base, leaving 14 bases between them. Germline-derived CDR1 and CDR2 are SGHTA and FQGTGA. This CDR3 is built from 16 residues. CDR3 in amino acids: CASSTSGTVNTGELFF. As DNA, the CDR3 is TGTGCCAGCAGCACTTCCGGGACGGTGAACACCGGGGAGCTGTTTTTT.

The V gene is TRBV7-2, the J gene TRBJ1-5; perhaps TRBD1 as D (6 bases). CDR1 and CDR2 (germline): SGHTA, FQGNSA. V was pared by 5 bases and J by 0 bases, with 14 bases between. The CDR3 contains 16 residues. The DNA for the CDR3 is TGTGCCAGCAGCCCCTCAAACAGGGCTAGCAATCAGCCCCAGCATTTT. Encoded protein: CASSPSNRASNQPQHF.

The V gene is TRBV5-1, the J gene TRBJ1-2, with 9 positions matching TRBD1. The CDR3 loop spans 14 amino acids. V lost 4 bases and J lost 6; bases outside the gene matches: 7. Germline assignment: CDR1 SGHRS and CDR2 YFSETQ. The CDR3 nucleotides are TGCGCCAGCAGCGTCGGAGGGACAGGGAATGGCTACACCTTC. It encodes CASSVGGTGNGYTF.

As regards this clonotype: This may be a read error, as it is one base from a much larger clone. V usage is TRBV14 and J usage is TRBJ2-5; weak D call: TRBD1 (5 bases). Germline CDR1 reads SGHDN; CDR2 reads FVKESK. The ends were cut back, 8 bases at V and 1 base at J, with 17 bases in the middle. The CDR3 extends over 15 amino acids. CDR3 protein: CASGPGRAVQETQYF. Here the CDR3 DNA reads TGTGCCAGCGGCCCCGGCAGGGCAGTCCAAGAGACCCAGTACTTC.

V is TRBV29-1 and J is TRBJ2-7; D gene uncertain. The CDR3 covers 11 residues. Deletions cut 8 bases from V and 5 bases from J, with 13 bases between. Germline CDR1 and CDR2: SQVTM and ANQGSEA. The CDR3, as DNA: TGCAGCTTGGCAGGAGATGACGAGCAGTACTTC. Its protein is CSLAGDDEQYF.

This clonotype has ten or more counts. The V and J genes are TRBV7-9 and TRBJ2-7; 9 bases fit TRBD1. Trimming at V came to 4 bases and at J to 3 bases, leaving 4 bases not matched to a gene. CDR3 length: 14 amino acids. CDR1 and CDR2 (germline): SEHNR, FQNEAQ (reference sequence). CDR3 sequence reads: CASSSTGGNYEQYF. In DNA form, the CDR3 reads TGTGCCAGCAGCTCCACAGGGGGCAACTACGAGCAGTACTTC.

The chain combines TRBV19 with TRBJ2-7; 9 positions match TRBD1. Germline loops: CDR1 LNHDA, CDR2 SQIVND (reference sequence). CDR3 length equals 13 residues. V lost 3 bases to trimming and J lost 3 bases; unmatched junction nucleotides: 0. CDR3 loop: CASSMTGGYEQYF. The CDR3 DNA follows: TGTGCCAGTAGTATGACAGGGGGCTACGAGCAGTACTTC.

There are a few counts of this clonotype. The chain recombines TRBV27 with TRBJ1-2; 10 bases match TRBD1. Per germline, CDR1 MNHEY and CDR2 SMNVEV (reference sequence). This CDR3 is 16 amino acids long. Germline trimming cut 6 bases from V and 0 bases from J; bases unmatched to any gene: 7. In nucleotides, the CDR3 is TGTGCCAGCAGCCCTGACAGGGGGCGGCCTAACTATGGCTACACCTTC. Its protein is CASSPDRGRPNYGYTF.

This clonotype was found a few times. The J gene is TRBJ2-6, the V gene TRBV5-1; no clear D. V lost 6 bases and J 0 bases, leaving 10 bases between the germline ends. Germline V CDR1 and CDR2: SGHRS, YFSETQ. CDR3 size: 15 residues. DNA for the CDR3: TGCGCCAGCACCCCATTCCTCTCTGGGGCCAACGTCCTGACTTTC. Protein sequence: CASTPFLSGANVLTF. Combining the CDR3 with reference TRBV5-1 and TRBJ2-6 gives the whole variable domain KAGVTQTPRYLIKTRGQQVTLSCSPISGHRSVSWYQQTPGQGLQFLFEYFSETQRNKGNFPGRFSGRQFSNSRSEMNVSTLELGDSALYLCASTPFLSGANVLTFGAGSRLTVL.

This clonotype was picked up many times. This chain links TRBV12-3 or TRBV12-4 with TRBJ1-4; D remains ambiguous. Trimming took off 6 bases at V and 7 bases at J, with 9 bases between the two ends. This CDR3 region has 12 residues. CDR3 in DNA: TGTGCCAGCAGCCGCAGGAGTGAAAAACTGTTTTTT. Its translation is CASSRRSEKLFF.

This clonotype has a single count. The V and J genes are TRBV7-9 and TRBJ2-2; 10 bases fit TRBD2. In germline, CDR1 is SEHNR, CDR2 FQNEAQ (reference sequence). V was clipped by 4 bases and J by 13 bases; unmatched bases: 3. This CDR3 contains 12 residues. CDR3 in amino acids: CASSSIAGGLFF. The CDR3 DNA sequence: TGTGCCAGCAGCTCCATAGCGGGAGGGCTGTTTTTT.